This TCR beta chain appears in the sequencing data of a study of blood T cell repertoires in COVID-19. Trimming removed 0 bases at V and 6 bases at J, with 11 bases between. Per germline, CDR1 LGHDT and CDR2 YNNKEL (reference sequence). CDR3 length equals 15 residues. Here immunoSEQ multiplex PCR was the method, and the copy in TCRdb shows in-frame clones only, minus some. The data show roughly 500,000 clones, approximately 90% seen once. The TCR was taken from a woman aged 60 to 75 who had recovered from COVID-19. The gene calls are TRBV3-1 (or the pseudogene TRBV3-2) and TRBJ2-2, with D tentatively TRBD1 (5 bases). Sequencing was performed on PBMCs or T cells enriched from blood (not recorded which). CDR3 sequence (DNA): TGTGCCAGCAGCCAAGACGTCAGGGCCGCCGGGGAGCTGTTTTTT. This sequence encodes CASSQDVRAAGELFF.